The 30 T cell receptor beta chains below were found in one sample sequenced in a study of shared clonotypes between healthy human individuals. The repertoire was sequenced with immunoSEQ multiplex PCR; TCRdb's copy has only in-frame clones and lacks some. In the table there are some 500,000 clones, roughly four fifths of which are singletons. Sequenced sample: PBMCs. These receptors all come from a woman aged 40 to 49 in good health. Some clones in this sample may be carry-over from other donors' samples.

The chain carries TRBV6-9 and TRBJ2-1, with TRBD2 matching 10 bases. CDR1 and CDR2 (germline): MNHGY, SVAAGI. V shed 5 bases and J 5 bases; nucleotides not matched to a gene: 6. The CDR3 consists of 15 residues. The CDR3 reads CASSDSAGGNNEQFF. In DNA form, the CDR3 reads TGTGCCAGCAGTGACTCAGCGGGAGGGAACAATGAGCAGTTCTTC.

This clone was counted only a few times. This chain connects TRBV28 to TRBJ2-7; no firm D call. This CDR3 is 14 amino acids long. The ends were cut back, 5 bases at V and 0 bases at J, with 11 bases in the middle. CDR1 is MDHEN, CDR2 SYDVKM, per germline. DNA of the CDR3: TGTGCCAGCAGTCCTTACAGAGGCTCCTACGAGCAGTACTTC. Translating gives CASSPYRGSYEQYF.

The chain joins TRBV5-4 to TRBJ2-3; a possible D gene is TRBD2 (5 bases). The V gene lost 3 bases and the J gene lost 1 base, with 12 bases spanning the gap. The CDR3 is 15 amino acids. The germline CDR1 and CDR2 sequences are SGHNT and YYREEE (reference sequence). The CDR3, as DNA: TGTGCCAGCAGCTCTCTAGCAGTCGGCACAGATACGCAGTATTTT. This encodes CASSSLAVGTDTQYF.

The V gene is TRBV7-2, the J gene TRBJ2-4; D is unclear. CDR3 size: 14 residues. Trimming removed 2 bases from V and 3 bases from J, with 8 bases in between. Per germline, CDR1 SGHTA and CDR2 FQGNSA. DNA for the CDR3: TGTGCCAGCAGCTTATTTCCGGTCAAAAACATTCAGTACTTC. It is translated as CASSLFPVKNIQYF.

On this clone: Other DNA sequences in the sample encode the same CDR3. The chain combines TRBV4-2 with TRBJ2-1; 11 bases map to TRBD2. Trimming removed 1 base from V and 9 bases from J; junction bases left unmatched: 5. This CDR3 region has 15 residues. Looked up from germline, CDR1 is LGHNA and CDR2 is YNFKEQ. CDR3 DNA: TGTGCCAGCAGCCAAGTACTAGCGGGAGTAGTTGAGCAGTTCTTC. Translating it yields CASSQVLAGVVEQFF.

This chain links TRBV5-6 with TRBJ1-5, with 7 bases that match TRBD1. The germline V gene has CDR1 SGHDT and CDR2 YYEEEE. The CDR3 is 13 residues long. Trimming cost V 4 bases and J 6 bases; bases outside gene matches: 4. The CDR3 DNA sequence: TGTGCCAGCAGCCAAGACAGGGTTCAGCCCCAGCATTTT. Translated, it gives CASSQDRVQPQHF.

J is TRBJ2-7 and V is TRBV5-1, with unresolved D. The CDR3 is 14 residues long. Between the trimmed V and J ends, which lost 4 bases and 0 bases, there was a span of 11 bases. Per the germline V gene, CDR1 is SGHRS and CDR2 is YFSETQ. Written as DNA, the CDR3 is TGCGCCAGCAGCCTACTGACGGACTCCTACGAGCAGTACTTC. Translating gives CASSLLTDSYEQYF.

This rearrangement joins TRBV5-1 to TRBJ2-1; the match to TRBD2 covers 12 bases. In germline, CDR1 is SGHRS, CDR2 YFSETQ. There are 17 residues in the CDR3. V lost 3 bases to trimming and J lost 0 bases; unmatched junction nucleotides: 4. CDR3 in DNA: TGCGCCAGCAGCTCAATACTAGCGGGAGGCTCCTACAATGAGCAGTTCTTC. Its translation: CASSSILAGGSYNEQFF.

The chain joins TRBV5-6 to TRBJ2-7, with 7 bases that match TRBD2. The J segment lost 0 bases and the V segment lost 1 base, leaving 7 bases of the junction unmatched. Germline CDR1 SGHDT, CDR2 YYEEEE. The CDR3 runs to 16 residues. CDR3 in amino acids: CASSLITSEHSYEQYF. CDR3 DNA sequence: TGTGCCAGCAGCTTGATTACTAGCGAGCACTCCTACGAGCAGTACTTC.

This chain uses TRBV7-2 with TRBJ2-7, with 13 bases identical to TRBD2. V lost 1 base, J lost 6 bases, and 3 bases stayed unmatched. Germline loops: CDR1 SGHTA, CDR2 FQGNSA. CDR3 size: 15 residues. The CDR3 DNA reads as TGTGCCAGCAGCTTAGGGGGGACTAGCGGGACCGAGCAGTACTTC. Amino acid sequence: CASSLGGTSGTEQYF.

This clone was seen just once. The chain recombines TRBV6-1 with TRBJ2-4; TRBD1 is a possible D gene (6 bases). Germline CDR1 MNHNS, CDR2 SASEGT. The germline V and J ends were trimmed by 4 bases and 8 bases, with 15 bases remaining between them. The CDR3 loop spans 14 amino acids. The CDR3 DNA reads as TGTGCCAGCAGTGTAACACAGGGTGAAGACATTCAGTACTTC. Amino acids: CASSVTQGEDIQYF.

This clone appeared a few times. The chain joins TRBV11-1 to TRBJ1-3; D perhaps matches TRBD1 (5 bases). Germline V CDR1 and CDR2: SGHAT, FQDESV (reference sequence). The V and J ends lost 3 bases and 0 bases respectively, with 9 bases between them. The CDR3 is 15 residues long. The CDR3 sequence: CASSLGRSSGNTIYF. CDR3 nucleotides: TGTGCCAGCAGCTTGGGGCGAAGCTCTGGAAACACCATATATTTT. The complete variable domain, with remaining parts taken from reference TRBV11-1 and TRBJ1-3, reads EAEVAQSPRYKITEKSQAVAFWCDPISGHATLYWYRQILGQGPELLVQFQDESVVDDSQLPKDRFSAERLKGVDSTLKIQPAELGDSAMYLCASSLGRSSGNTIYFGEGSWLTVV.

This sequence joins TRBV7-2 and TRBJ2-7; weak D call: TRBD2 (5 bases). There are 15 residues in the CDR3. Per germline, CDR1 SGHTA and CDR2 FQGNSA. The germline V and J ends were trimmed by 7 bases and 4 bases, with 20 bases remaining between them. This CDR3 reads CASKSRGGGSYEQYF. CDR3 nucleotide sequence: TGTGCCAGCAAATCACGGGGTGGCGGGTCGTACGAGCAGTACTTC.

The chain employs TRBV19 and TRBJ2-2, with D maybe TRBD2 (5 bases). Germline-derived CDR1 and CDR2 are LNHDA and SQIVND (reference sequence). The germline V and J ends were trimmed by 1 base and 3 bases, with 6 bases remaining between them. The CDR3 has 14 residues. The CDR3 DNA sequence: TGTGCCAGTAGTATAGGAGGGTACACCGGGGAGCTGTTTTTT. It codes for CASSIGGYTGELFF.

This clone has a handful of counts. The rearrangement joins TRBV10-3 to TRBJ2-3; tentative D call: TRBD2 (5 bases). Trimming shortened V by 0 bases and J by 5 bases, and 9 bases separated the two germline ends. Germline V gene data show CDR1 as ENHRY and CDR2 as SYGVKD. This CDR3 has 14 amino acids. The CDR3 protein is CAISESRGEDTQYF. The CDR3 region has the DNA TGTGCCATCAGTGAGTCCCGGGGTGAAGATACGCAGTATTTT.

The rearrangement joins TRBV20-1 to TRBJ2-1; D gene uncertain. The germline V gene encodes CDR1 DFQATT and CDR2 SNEGSKA (reference sequence). The length of the CDR3 is 10 residues. With 5 bases removed from V and 12 bases from J, the gap between germline ends came to 11 bases. CDR3: CSAETSSQFF. CDR3 DNA sequence: TGCAGTGCTGAGACTTCGTCGCAGTTCTTC.

The chain links TRBV29-1 to TRBJ1-2; TRBD1 matches 8 bases. Per the germline V gene, CDR1 is SQVTM and CDR2 is ANQGSEA. The V segment lost 3 bases and the J segment 2 bases; nucleotides outside the gene matches: 11. The CDR3 covers 16 residues. CDR3 nucleotide sequence: TGCAGCGTTGAGTCTATCCGAGACAGGGGAAACTATGGCTACACCTTC. Protein: CSVESIRDRGNYGYTF.

Only one count was recorded for this clone. A far larger clone is off by one base, so a read error is likely. The DNA for the CDR3 is TGTGCCTGGAACTACGGGGGCTACAAGCAGTACTTC. Translation: CAWNYGGYKQYF. The chain combines TRBV30 with TRBJ2-7, with D perhaps matching TRBD1 or TRBD2 (6 bases each). Germline V gene data show CDR1 as GTSNPN and CDR2 as SVGIG (reference sequence). There are 12 residues in the CDR3.

The rearrangement joins TRBV5-4 to TRBJ1-3; D perhaps matches TRBD1 (5 bases). This CDR3 is 15 amino acids long. V was shortened by 4 bases and J by 9 bases, with 20 bases between the two germline ends. Germline CDR1 SGHNT, CDR2 YYREEE (reference sequence). For the CDR3, the DNA is TGTGCCAGCAGCCGTCAACAGGAACCCGGAGGCACCATATATTTT. Translating it yields CASSRQQEPGGTIYF.

The chain employs TRBV11-2 and TRBJ2-7, with 8 nucleotides matching TRBD2. This CDR3 region has 15 residues. After removal of 3 bases from V and 7 bases from J, the junction contained 11 bases not matched to a gene. CDR1 SGHAT and CDR2 FQNNGV come from the germline V gene. This chain's CDR3 is CASSFPGTSPREQYF. CDR3 in DNA: TGTGCCAGCAGCTTCCCCGGGACTAGTCCCAGGGAGCAGTACTTC.

The chain employs TRBV18 and TRBJ2-7; 8 bases match TRBD1. This CDR3 has 14 residues. The germline V gene encodes CDR1 KGHSH and CDR2 LQKENI. J was trimmed by 4 bases and V by 3 bases; bases with no gene match: 5. The CDR3 sequence: CASSPQGARYEQYF. CDR3 DNA sequence: TGTGCCAGCTCACCCCAGGGGGCAAGGTACGAGCAGTACTTC.

The chain links TRBV11-3 to TRBJ2-7; D call uncertain. From germline, CDR1 is SGHNT and CDR2 YENEEA. Trimming removed 5 bases at V and 0 bases at J, with 11 bases between. This CDR3 contains 14 residues. The CDR3 coding sequence is TGTGCCAGCAGCCCAAGTCGAAGCTCCTACGAGCAGTACTTC. Protein: CASSPSRSSYEQYF.

Written as DNA, the CDR3 is TGTGCCAGCAGCTCCTACTCGGGGGTTGGCGAAAAACTGTTTTTT. It is translated as CASSSYSGVGEKLFF. The rearrangement joins TRBV5-4 to TRBJ1-4; TRBD1 is a possible D gene (5 bases). The V gene's germline CDR1 is SGHNT and CDR2 YYREEE (reference sequence). V shed 3 bases and J shed 8 bases, with 17 bases lying between them. The CDR3 consists of 15 residues. Full variable domain (outside the CDR3, taken from reference TRBV5-4 and TRBJ1-4): ETGVTQSPTHLIKTRGQQVTLRCSSQSGHNTVSWYQQALGQGPQFIFQYYREEENGRGNFPPRFSGLQFPNYSSELNVNALELDDSALYLCASSSYSGVGEKLFFGSGTQLSVL.

This chain connects TRBV7-9 to TRBJ2-7; D is unresolved. With 2 bases removed from V and 4 bases from J, the gap between germline ends came to 15 bases. Germline V CDR1 and CDR2: SEHNR, FQNEAQ (reference sequence). This CDR3 contains 15 residues. Written as DNA, the CDR3 is TGTGCCAGCAGCTTAACTGGGGATATCACTTACGAGCAGTACTTC. Amino acid sequence: CASSLTGDITYEQYF.

The chain joins TRBV27 to TRBJ2-2; D not resolved. Germline values: CDR1 MNHEY, CDR2 SMNVEV (reference sequence). V was trimmed by 4 bases and J by 4 bases, leaving 7 bases between them. The CDR3 is 13 residues long. The CDR3 spells CASSSHRTGELFF. CDR3 nucleotides: TGTGCCAGCAGTTCCCACCGCACCGGGGAGCTGTTTTTT.

Turning to this clone: Given a far larger clone just one base away, this is likely a sequencing read error. Other DNA sequences in the same sample also yield this CDR3. The J gene is TRBJ2-6, the V gene TRBV5-1; D remains ambiguous. The CDR3 is 18 amino acids. CDR1 is SGHRS, CDR2 YFSETQ, per germline. V dropped 0 bases and J dropped 0 bases, with 13 bases sitting between them. CDR3 amino acids: CASSLGVVDTSGANVLTF. CDR3 sequence (DNA): TGCGCCAGCAGCTTGGGCGTTGTAGACACCTCTGGGGCCAACGTCCTGACTTTC.

In this sample, this clone turned up many times. The genes are TRBV2 and TRBJ1-5; 8 bases line up with TRBD1. The V gene's germline CDR1 is SNHLY and CDR2 FYNNEI. The CDR3 consists of 15 residues. V lost 6 bases, J lost 2 bases, and 6 bases stayed unmatched. CDR3 residues: CASSDGQGGNQPQHF. The DNA for the CDR3 is TGTGCCAGCAGCGATGGACAGGGAGGCAATCAGCCCCAGCATTTT.

This clone was recorded once. This chain connects TRBV5-4 to TRBJ2-1, with a tentative D call TRBD2 (6 bases). The CDR3 has 15 residues. V was trimmed by 4 bases and J by 9 bases, leaving 20 bases between them. CDR1 and CDR2 (germline): SGHNT, YYREEE (reference sequence). The CDR3 bases are TGTGCCAGCAGCGTTAGGTCCGCTAGCGAGGGTGAGCAGTTCTTC. Amino acids: CASSVRSASEGEQFF.

The chain has TRBV5-1 and TRBJ2-7, with D perhaps being TRBD1 or TRBD2 (5 bases each). The germline CDR1 and CDR2 sequences are SGHRS and YFSETQ. V gave up 4 bases and J gave up 7 bases, with 12 bases separating them. This CDR3 spans 12 amino acids. This CDR3 is CASSLPGQEQYF. The DNA of the CDR3 is TGCGCCAGCAGCCTGCCGGGGCAGGAGCAGTACTTC.

This clone was recorded a few times. The chain employs TRBV5-1 and TRBJ2-3, with 11 positions matching TRBD2. The CDR3 has 16 amino acids. The V and J ends lost 3 bases and 2 bases, in that order; junction bases with no gene match: 5. Per germline, CDR1 SGHRS and CDR2 YFSETQ. CDR3 nucleotide sequence: TGCGCCAGCAGCTCACTAGCGGGAGACCCCACAGATACGCAGTATTTT. It specifies CASSSLAGDPTDTQYF. The full variable domain, completed using reference TRBV5-1 and TRBJ2-3, is KAGVTQTPRYLIKTRGQQVTLSCSPISGHRSVSWYQQTPGQGLQFLFEYFSETQRNKGNFPGRFSGRQFSNSRSEMNVSTLELGDSALYLCASSSLAGDPTDTQYFGPGTRLTVL.